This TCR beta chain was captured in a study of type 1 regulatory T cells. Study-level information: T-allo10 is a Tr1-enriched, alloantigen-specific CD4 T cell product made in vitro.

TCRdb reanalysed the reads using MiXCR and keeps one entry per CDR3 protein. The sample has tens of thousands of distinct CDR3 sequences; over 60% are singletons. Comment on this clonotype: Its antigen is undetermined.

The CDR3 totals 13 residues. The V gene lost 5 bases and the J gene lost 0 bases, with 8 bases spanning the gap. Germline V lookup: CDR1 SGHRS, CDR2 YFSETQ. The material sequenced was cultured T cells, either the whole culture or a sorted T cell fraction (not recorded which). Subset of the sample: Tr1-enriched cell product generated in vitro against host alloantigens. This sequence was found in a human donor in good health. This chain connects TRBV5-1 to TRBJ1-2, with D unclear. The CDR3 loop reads CASSLPPNYGYTF. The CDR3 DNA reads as TGCGCCAGCAGTCTTCCTCCTAACTATGGCTACACCTTC. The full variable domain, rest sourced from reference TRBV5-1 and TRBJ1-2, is KAGVTQTPRYLIKTRGQQVTLSCSPISGHRSVSWYQQTPGQGLQFLFEYFSETQRNKGNFPGRFSGRQFSNSRSEMNVSTLELGDSALYLCASSLPPNYGYTFGSGTRLTVV.